This TCR beta chain was captured in a study of cytomegalovirus exposure and HLA in healthy donors. This clone was counted only a few times. The primer mix had 60 Vbeta and 13 Jbeta primers. Repertoires were generated with immunoSEQ multiplex PCR, while TCRdb's copy carries only in-frame clones and drops some. The table includes about 73,000 clones, 67% detected once. The length of the CDR3 is 17 residues. Trimming took off 1 base at V and 5 bases at J, with 20 bases between the two ends. Germline V gene lookup returns CDR1 SGHTA and CDR2 FQGTGA. Sequencing was carried out using PBMCs. The clonotype was recovered from a woman in her fifties or sixties in good health and CMV-seropositive. V and J are TRBV7-3 and TRBJ2-5; D is perhaps TRBD1 (6 bases). The CDR3 loop is CASSLKGRTSRGETQYF. CDR3 in DNA: TGTGCCAGCAGCTTAAAGGGCCGTACTAGTAGGGGGGAGACCCAGTACTTC.